Below are 20 T cell receptor beta chains sequenced from a single sample in a study of cytomegalovirus exposure and HLA in healthy donors. The study ran its PCR with 60 Vbeta and 13 Jbeta primers. Profiling relied on immunoSEQ multiplex PCR, and the TCRdb table lists in-frame clones only, not all of them. This table holds 150,000 to 200,000 clones, approximately 80% found once. The sample consisted of PBMCs. All receptors derive from a woman between 45 and 65 years old in good health and CMV-seronegative.

The V and J genes are TRBV5-6 and TRBJ2-7; TRBD2 matches at 7 bases. Germline V CDR1 and CDR2: SGHDT, YYEEEE. With 5 bases clipped from V and 3 bases from J, the junction kept 14 bases outside the gene matches. The CDR3 loop spans 16 amino acids. The CDR3 region is CASRRWEGLGLYEQYF. The CDR3 DNA reads TGTGCCAGCAGGCGGTGGGAGGGGTTGGGGCTCTACGAGCAGTACTTC.

V and J are TRBV7-2 and TRBJ2-1, with 8 positions matching TRBD2. Trimming removed 5 bases from V and 3 bases from J; junction bases left unmatched: 9. CDR1 is SGHTA and CDR2 is FQGNSA in the germline V gene. The CDR3 has 16 amino acids. DNA of the CDR3: TGTGCCAGCAGCGTTGCGGCGGGGGGTAGCTACAATGAGCAGTTCTTC. Its translation is CASSVAAGGSYNEQFF.

This clone was seen only once. The V gene is TRBV5-4, the J gene TRBJ2-1, with 8 bases aligning to TRBD2. The CDR3 length is 15 residues. The V segment lost 0 bases and the J segment 4 bases; nucleotides outside the gene matches: 3. Germline V gene sequence: CDR1 SGHNT, CDR2 YYREEE (reference sequence). The DNA for the CDR3 is TGTGCCAGCAGCTTGGGTGCTAGCGGGTACAATGAGCAGTTCTTC. Residues: CASSLGASGYNEQFF.

In its sample, this clone was seen a few times. J is TRBJ2-5 and V is TRBV6-1, with 12 bases lining up with TRBD2. Germline V gene lookup returns CDR1 MNHNS and CDR2 SASEGT. V gave up 4 bases and J gave up 8 bases; unmatched junction bases: 8. This CDR3 spans 15 amino acids. The CDR3 is CASSGLAGGADTQYF. In DNA, the CDR3 is TGTGCCAGCAGTGGTCTAGCGGGGGGGGCAGATACCCAGTACTTC.

The chain combines TRBV4-2 with TRBJ1-5; TRBD1 matches 7 bases. This CDR3 is 15 amino acids long. Per the germline V gene, CDR1 is LGHNA and CDR2 is YNFKEQ. The V gene end was trimmed by 0 bases and the J gene end by 5 bases; junction bases not matched to a gene: 4. CDR3 region: CASSQEGDRYQPQHF. The CDR3 coding sequence is TGTGCCAGCAGCCAAGAAGGGGACAGATATCAGCCCCAGCATTTT.

The chain is built from TRBV6-1 and TRBJ2-7; TRBD2 matches 7 bases. The J segment lost 5 bases and the V segment lost 2 bases, leaving 6 bases of the junction unmatched. The CDR3 consists of 14 residues. CDR1 and CDR2 (germline): MNHNS, SASEGT. In DNA form, the CDR3 reads TGTGCCAGCAGTGAAATTGTCGGGGGGAACGAGCAGTACTTC. It codes for CASSEIVGGNEQYF.

This chain uses TRBV5-4 with TRBJ2-5, with D uncertain. Trimming took 3 bases from V and 5 from J, leaving 11 bases between them. The germline gives CDR1 SGHNT, CDR2 YYREEE (reference sequence). The CDR3 is 13 amino acids. The CDR3 DNA is TGTGCCAGCAGCTCTAGAGGCCCGGAGACCCAGTACTTC. As protein: CASSSRGPETQYF.

The gene calls are TRBV28 and TRBJ1-2; TRBD1 matches 7 bases. V shed 6 bases and J 4 bases; nucleotides not matched to a gene: 8. This CDR3 region has 14 residues. The germline V gene encodes CDR1 MDHEN and CDR2 SYDVKM. The CDR3 coding sequence is TGTGCCAGCAGGGACCGGGGACAGATCTATGGCTACACCTTC. Translated, it gives CASRDRGQIYGYTF.

CDR3 residues: CASMRAGGGEKLFF. As DNA, the CDR3 is TGTGCCAGCATGCGAGCGGGGGGAGGTGAAAAACTGTTTTTT. The rearrangement uses TRBV6-1 and TRBJ1-4; D may be TRBD1 (5 bases). V gave up 7 bases and J gave up 7 bases, with 16 bases separating them. The germline V gene has CDR1 MNHNS and CDR2 SASEGT. This CDR3 has 14 residues.

Concerning this clone itself: Other DNA sequences in this sample translate to the same CDR3. The J gene is TRBJ1-1, the V gene TRBV27, with D maybe TRBD1 (5 bases). Germline CDR1 reads MNHEY; CDR2 reads SMNVEV (reference sequence). Trimming removed 3 bases from V and 0 bases from J, with 5 bases in between. There are 13 residues in the CDR3. DNA for the CDR3: TGTGCCAGCAGTTTGACAGTGAACACTGAAGCTTTCTTT. Amino acid sequence: CASSLTVNTEAFF.

This clone occurred once. The rearrangement links TRBV7-2 to TRBJ1-2; TRBD1 might be the D (6 bases). Trimming took off 5 bases at V and 8 bases at J, with 12 bases between the two ends. There are 12 residues in the CDR3. Per the germline V gene, CDR1 is SGHTA and CDR2 is FQGNSA. Written as DNA, the CDR3 is TGTGCCAGCAGCCCTCAGGGGCGCGGCTACACCTTC. The encoded protein is CASSPQGRGYTF.

V usage is TRBV7-6 and J usage is TRBJ2-7, with TRBD2 identical over 10 bases. Germline V CDR1 and CDR2: SGHVS, FNYEAQ. The CDR3 runs 15 residues. Trimming at V came to 5 bases and at J to 2 bases, leaving 6 bases not matched to a gene. The CDR3 here is CASSRKREGAYEQYF. The CDR3 nucleotides are TGTGCCAGCAGCCGAAAGCGGGAGGGAGCCTACGAGCAGTACTTC.

The V call is TRBV4-3, the J call TRBJ2-7, with a tentative D call TRBD1 (5 bases). The CDR3 consists of 15 residues. Trimming removed 0 bases at V and 5 bases at J, with 14 bases between. The germline V gene encodes CDR1 LGHNA and CDR2 YSLEER. The CDR3 protein is CASSQENFLGHEQYF. The CDR3 DNA follows: TGCGCCAGCAGCCAAGAAAACTTCCTGGGGCACGAGCAGTACTTC.

This sequence joins TRBV4-1 and TRBJ2-2, with 8 bases fitting TRBD2. Germline V gene data show CDR1 as MGHRA and CDR2 as YSYEKL. The V gene end was trimmed by 4 bases and the J gene end by 7 bases; junction bases not matched to a gene: 14. The CDR3 extends over 17 amino acids. CDR3 protein: CASSRGLARSFGGELFF. CDR3 DNA: TGCGCCAGCAGCCGCGGACTAGCAAGGAGTTTCGGCGGGGAGCTGTTTTTT.

This rearrangement joins TRBV28 to TRBJ1-1; D is perhaps TRBD1 (5 bases). Trimming removed 6 bases from V and 4 bases from J, with 12 bases in between. The CDR3 contains 13 residues. CDR1 MDHEN and CDR2 SYDVKM come from the germline V gene. The CDR3 sequence is CASRAGLGTEAFF. CDR3 in DNA: TGTGCCAGCAGGGCAGGGCTGGGCACTGAAGCTTTCTTT.

This chain joins TRBV27 and TRBJ2-1, with 12 bases identical to TRBD2. Per germline, CDR1 MNHEY and CDR2 SMNVEV (reference sequence). V trimming: 3 bases; J trimming: 9 bases; junction bases outside the gene matches: 15. This CDR3 has 18 amino acids. Here the CDR3 DNA reads TGTGCCAGCAGTTTTCTGGGGGCTAGCGGGGGGGACCTTCTTGAGCAGTTCTTC. This sequence encodes CASSFLGASGGDLLEQFF.

The J gene is TRBJ2-1, the V gene TRBV30, with 10 bases lining up with TRBD2. V gave up 7 bases and J gave up 7 bases; unmatched junction bases: 19. The length of the CDR3 is 17 residues. CDR1 and CDR2 from the germline V gene are GTSNPN and SVGIG (reference sequence). Written as DNA, the CDR3 is TGTGCCTTGGAGATCCGAAATCTAGCGGGAGTTATAAATGAGCAGTTCTTC. It yields the protein CALEIRNLAGVINEQFF. Full variable domain (remainder filled in from reference TRBV30 and TRBJ2-1): SQTIHQWPATLVQPVGSPLSLECTVEGTSNPNLYWYRQAAGRGLQLLFYSVGIGQISSEVPQNLSASRPQDRQFILSSKKLLLSDSGFYLCALEIRNLAGVINEQFFGPGTRLTVL.

This clone showed up just a few times. J is TRBJ2-5 and V is TRBV27; D is perhaps TRBD1 (6 bases). Trimming removed 6 bases at V and 14 bases at J, with 19 bases between. The germline V gene has CDR1 MNHEY and CDR2 SMNVEV (reference sequence). The CDR3 spans 12 residues. The CDR3 protein is CASRTGTGKHYF. CDR3 coding DNA: TGTGCCAGCAGAACAGGGACCGGGAAACACTACTTC.

Regarding this clone: Other nucleotide sequences from this sample produce the same CDR3. The chain has TRBV5-1 and TRBJ2-3, with 13 bases aligning to TRBD2. This CDR3 contains 16 residues. Germline V gene lookup returns CDR1 SGHRS and CDR2 YFSETQ. Losses at the gene ends were 4 bases for V and 2 bases for J; bases not matched to a gene: 4. The CDR3 here is CASSLGLAGDTDTQYF. DNA for the CDR3: TGCGCCAGCAGCCTAGGACTAGCGGGAGACACAGATACGCAGTATTTT.

This chain links TRBV2 with TRBJ1-1; D remains ambiguous. Deletions cut 7 bases from V and 4 bases from J, with 13 bases between. Germline assignment: CDR1 SNHLY and CDR2 FYNNEI. The CDR3 consists of 13 residues. This CDR3 reads CASTDHRGTEAFF. The DNA of the CDR3 is TGTGCCAGCACCGACCACCGGGGCACTGAAGCTTTCTTT.